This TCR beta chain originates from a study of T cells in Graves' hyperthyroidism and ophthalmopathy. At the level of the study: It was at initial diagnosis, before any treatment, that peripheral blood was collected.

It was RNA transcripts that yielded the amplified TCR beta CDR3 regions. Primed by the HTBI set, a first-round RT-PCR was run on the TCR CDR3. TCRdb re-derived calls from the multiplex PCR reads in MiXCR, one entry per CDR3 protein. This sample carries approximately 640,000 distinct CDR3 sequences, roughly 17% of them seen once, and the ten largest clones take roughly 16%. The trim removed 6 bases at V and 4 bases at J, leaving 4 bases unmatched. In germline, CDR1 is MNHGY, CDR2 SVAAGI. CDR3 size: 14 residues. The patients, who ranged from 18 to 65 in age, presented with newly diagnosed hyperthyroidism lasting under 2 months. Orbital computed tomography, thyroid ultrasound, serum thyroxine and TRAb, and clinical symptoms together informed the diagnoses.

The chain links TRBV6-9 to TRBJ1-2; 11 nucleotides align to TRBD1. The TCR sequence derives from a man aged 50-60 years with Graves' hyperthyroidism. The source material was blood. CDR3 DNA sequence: TGTGCCAGCAGCTACGGACAGGGGGCCTATGGCTACACCTTC. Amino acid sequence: CASSYGQGAYGYTF.